This T cell receptor (beta chain) was identified during a study of blood T cells in healthy people across ages. About this clonotype: A junction boundary mismatches the germline segment, possibly from a read error.

A sample-barcoded 5' primer and a J-beta primer mix were used in a second PCR of roughly 7 to 12 cycles. TCRdb re-derived calls from the 5' RACE reads in MiXCR, one entry per CDR3 protein. The table includes roughly 1.9 million distinct CDR3 sequences, 30% to 40% detected once. CDR1 SNHLY and CDR2 FYNNEI come from the germline V gene. The CDR3 extends over 15 amino acids. The chain combines TRBV2 with TRBJ2-6; TRBD1 is a possible D gene (6 bases). The sequence derives from a human donor in good health. Material for sequencing was blood. The CDR3 reads CASSFEGTGSSVPTF. The CDR3 nucleotides read TGTGCCAGCTCCTTCGAGGGTACAGGGAGCAGTGTCCCGACTTTC. The full variable domain, its missing parts supplied by reference TRBV2 and TRBJ2-6, is EPEVTQTPSHQVTQMGQEVILRCVPISNHLYFYWYRQILGQKVEFLVSFYNNEISEKSEIFDDQFSVERPDGSNFTLKIRSTKLEDSAMYFCASSFEGTGSSVPTFGAGSRLTVL.